What follows are 30 T cell receptor beta chains derived from one specimen sequenced in a study of T cells after yellow fever vaccination. TCRdb used MiXCR to reprocess the 5' RACE reads, holding one entry per CDR3 protein. Found here are about 340,000 distinct CDR3 sequences, approximately 13% of them singletons; the top ten hold more than 3%. This sample comprised CD4+ T cells sorted from PBMCs, obtained 15 days after the yellow fever booster vaccination. Receptor source: a man between 18 and 29 years old who received the YFV17D yellow fever vaccine.

This clonotype was seen only a few times. This chain uses TRBV5-6 with TRBJ2-1, with TRBD1 matching 10 bases. This CDR3 spans 15 amino acids. Germline-derived CDR1 and CDR2 are SGHDT and YYEEEE. The J segment lost 9 bases and the V segment lost 4 bases, leaving 10 bases of the junction unmatched. This chain's CDR3 is CASSDPGTGDFEQFF. The CDR3 DNA sequence: TGTGCCAGCAGCGATCCCGGGACAGGGGATTTTGAGCAGTTCTTC.

The sample holds many counts of this clonotype. The rearrangement joins TRBV3-1 to TRBJ2-7; no clear D. V lost 1 base and J lost 7, with 5 bases in between. The germline gives CDR1 LGHDT, CDR2 YNNKEL (reference sequence). The CDR3 is made up of 11 amino acids. In DNA form, the CDR3 reads TGTGCCAGCAGCCAAGCTTATGAGCAGTACTTC. Protein: CASSQAYEQYF.

V is TRBV12-3 or TRBV12-4 and J is TRBJ1-2, with 8 bases identical to TRBD1. Trimming cost V 2 bases and J 8 bases; bases outside gene matches: 1. This CDR3 region has 12 residues. The CDR3 region is CASSLQGAGYTF. The CDR3, as DNA: TGTGCCAGCAGTTTACAGGGGGCGGGCTACACCTTC.

This clonotype appeared a few times. The chain links TRBV2 to TRBJ1-5, with TRBD1 as a possible D gene (5 bases). CDR3 length equals 15 residues. Germline V gene lookup returns CDR1 SNHLY and CDR2 FYNNEI. V was clipped by 3 bases and J by 6 bases, with 15 bases between them. The chain's CDR3 is CASSDRAGGGQPQHF. DNA of the CDR3: TGTGCCAGCAGTGATAGGGCAGGCGGGGGTCAGCCCCAGCATTTT.

This chain links TRBV5-6 with TRBJ2-1; D call uncertain. The CDR3 has 12 residues. Per germline, CDR1 SGHDT and CDR2 YYEEEE. Deletions cut 4 bases from V and 9 bases from J, with 11 bases between. The CDR3 reads CASSVAPGEQFF. The CDR3 DNA follows: TGTGCCAGCAGCGTAGCCCCGGGTGAGCAGTTCTTC. The complete variable domain, with remaining parts taken from reference TRBV5-6 and TRBJ2-1, reads DAGVTQSPTHLIKTRGQQVTLRCSPKSGHDTVSWYQQALGQGPQFIFQYYEEEERQRGNFPDRFSGHQFPNYSSELNVNALLLGDSALYLCASSVAPGEQFFGPGTRLTVL.

This clonotype was seen many times. The V and J genes are TRBV3-1 and TRBJ1-2; D is ambiguous. Trimming left V 3 bases short and J 3 bases short, with 8 bases between. Germline V gene lookup returns CDR1 LGHDT and CDR2 YNNKEL (reference sequence). The CDR3 extends over 13 amino acids. CDR3 loop: CASSQTRDYGYTF. In nucleotides, the CDR3 is TGTGCCAGCAGCCAGACACGGGACTATGGCTACACCTTC.

This clonotype has ten or more counts. This chain connects TRBV12-3 or TRBV12-4 to TRBJ2-7; the D is unclear. Deletions cut 7 bases from V and 3 bases from J, with 10 bases between. The CDR3 consists of 12 residues. CDR3 in DNA: TGTGCCAGCAAACCCTCGGGCTACGAGCAGTACTTC. Translating gives CASKPSGYEQYF.

This clonotype appeared a few times. The V and J genes are TRBV4-2 and TRBJ2-1; TRBD1 matches 7 bases. V trimming: 0 bases; J trimming: 10 bases; junction bases outside the gene matches: 3. Per the germline V gene, CDR1 is LGHNA and CDR2 is YNFKEQ. There are 13 residues in the CDR3. The CDR3 is CASSQDYRGEQFF. Written as DNA, the CDR3 is TGTGCCAGCAGCCAAGACTACAGGGGCGAGCAGTTCTTC.

This clonotype was seen repeatedly, ten times or more. The rearrangement links TRBV7-2 to TRBJ2-5, with TRBD2 matching over 13 bases. V gave up 3 bases and J gave up 5 bases; unmatched junction bases: 9. Germline V lookup: CDR1 SGHTA, CDR2 FQGNSA. The CDR3 covers 17 residues. The chain's CDR3 is CASSLGLLAGGPETQYF. DNA for the CDR3: TGTGCCAGCAGCTTGGGGCTACTAGCGGGGGGGCCTGAGACCCAGTACTTC.

There are a few counts of this clonotype. The V and J genes are TRBV7-2 and TRBJ2-2, with D maybe TRBD2 (5 bases). The CDR3 loop spans 16 amino acids. The ends were cut back, 1 base at V and 0 bases at J, with 9 bases in the middle. CDR1 is SGHTA and CDR2 is FQGNSA in the germline V gene. The CDR3 DNA sequence: TGTGCCAGCAGCTTAGACCCGGGGTCGAACACCGGGGAGCTGTTTTTT. This translates into CASSLDPGSNTGELFF.

This clonotype was observed a few times. Here the CDR3 reads CATRGTGDEKLFF. The CDR3 nucleotides are TGTGCGACCAGGGGGACAGGGGACGAAAAACTGTTTTTT. The genes are TRBV7-2 and TRBJ1-4; 10 bases align to TRBD1. CDR1 and CDR2 (germline): SGHTA, FQGNSA. There are 13 residues in the CDR3.

The chain combines TRBV20-1 with TRBJ2-7; 8 bases fit TRBD1. Germline CDR1 is DFQATT and CDR2 is SNEGSKA (reference sequence). This CDR3 contains 14 residues. With V trimmed by 1 base and J by 3 bases, 5 bases remained unmatched. The CDR3 DNA reads TGCAGTGCTAGAGGAAGCACAGGGGGCTACGAGCAGTACTTC. It encodes CSARGSTGGYEQYF.

The DNA for the CDR3 is TGTGCCAGCGGGGGGGGCAGTGAGCAGTTCTTC. This sequence encodes CASGGGSEQFF. The chain carries TRBV6-2 or TRBV6-3 and TRBJ2-1; a weak D match, TRBD2 (7 bases). Germline assignment: CDR1 MNHEY and CDR2 SVGEGT. The CDR3 consists of 11 residues. With 8 bases removed from V and 9 bases from J, the gap between germline ends came to 11 bases.

There are many counts of this clonotype. J is TRBJ2-2 and V is TRBV7-8, with TRBD2 as a possible D gene (6 bases). The germline V and J ends were trimmed by 8 bases and 8 bases, with 18 bases remaining between them. The CDR3 sequence is 14 residues long. CDR1 and CDR2 (germline): SGHVS, FQNEAQ. DNA of the CDR3: TGTGCCAGCCGAAGCCGGACTAACGTGGGGGAGCTGTTTTTT. It is translated as CASRSRTNVGELFF.

This clonotype was seen repeatedly, ten times or more. The CDR3 DNA sequence: TGTGCCAGCAGCTTAGTGGGCAGGGATTCACCCCTCCACTTT. Translating gives CASSLVGRDSPLHF. The genes are TRBV7-2 and TRBJ1-6; D is possibly TRBD1 (5 bases). With 1 base removed from V and 8 bases from J, the gap between germline ends came to 9 bases. The V gene's germline CDR1 is SGHTA and CDR2 FQGNSA. CDR3 length: 14 residues.

The chain is built from TRBV6-5 and TRBJ2-5; 9 bases match TRBD1. CDR1 MNHEY and CDR2 SVGAGI come from the germline V gene. With V trimmed by 6 bases and J by 5 bases, 19 bases remained unmatched. The CDR3 length is 18 residues. The CDR3: CASSPMGTGSFRRETQYF. CDR3 nucleotides: TGTGCCAGCAGCCCCATGGGGACAGGGAGTTTCCGTCGGGAGACCCAGTACTTC.

The rearrangement links TRBV7-2 to TRBJ2-3; D is unclear. The CDR3 is made up of 13 amino acids. The germline CDR1 and CDR2 sequences are SGHTA and FQGNSA. With 5 bases removed from V and 6 bases from J, the gap between germline ends came to 12 bases. The CDR3: CASSQSGRDTQYF. CDR3 in DNA: TGTGCCAGCAGCCAATCAGGCCGGGATACGCAGTATTTT. The full variable domain, rest sourced from reference TRBV7-2 and TRBJ2-3, is GAGVSQSPSNKVTEKGKDVELRCDPISGHTALYWYRQSLGQGLEFLIYFQGNSAPDKSGLPSDRFSAERTGGSVSTLTIQRTQQEDSAVYLCASSQSGRDTQYFGPGTRLTVL.

V and J are TRBV6-2 or TRBV6-3 and TRBJ2-1; 12 bases map to TRBD2. CDR1 and CDR2 from the germline V gene are MNHEY and SVGEGT. This CDR3 has 16 amino acids. Trimming cost V 6 bases and J 15 bases; bases outside gene matches: 18. The CDR3: CASSRPGLAGPPERFF. The CDR3 DNA reads as TGTGCCAGCAGCCGGCCGGGACTAGCGGGTCCACCGGAAAGGTTCTTC.

J is TRBJ2-1 and V is TRBV5-1, with a possible D match to TRBD2 (5 bases). The CDR3 contains 13 residues. Germline loops: CDR1 SGHRS, CDR2 YFSETQ. V lost 6 bases, J lost 8 bases, and 15 bases lay in between. The CDR3 is CASTPDRDYEQFF. The CDR3 coding sequence is TGCGCCAGCACCCCAGACCGGGATTATGAGCAGTTCTTC.

V usage is TRBV28 and J usage is TRBJ2-3; 7 positions agree with TRBD1. This CDR3 region has 14 residues. Germline V gives CDR1 MDHEN, CDR2 SYDVKM. Trimming took 5 bases from V and 5 from J; bases not matched to a gene: 7. CDR3 region: CASSIRTGRDTQYF. DNA of the CDR3: TGTGCCAGCAGTATTCGGACAGGAAGAGATACGCAGTATTTT.

This clonotype was seen a handful of times. This rearrangement joins TRBV24-1 to TRBJ2-5, with a weak D call TRBD1 (5 bases). Trimming cost V 3 bases and J 1 base, with 5 bases left between them. Germline-derived CDR1 and CDR2 are KGHDR and SFDVKD. CDR3 size: 13 residues. The CDR3 DNA sequence: TGTGCCACCAGTGATGGGGCCCAAGAGACCCAGTACTTC. Translating gives CATSDGAQETQYF.

This clonotype was seen repeatedly, ten times or more. V and J are TRBV9 and TRBJ1-6, with a weak D call TRBD1 (5 bases). The germline gives CDR1 SGDLS, CDR2 YYNGEE. The CDR3 totals 15 residues. V shed 7 bases and J shed 3 bases, with 14 bases lying between them. The CDR3 DNA follows: TGTGCCAGCGGGGGGGGACGGGACTATAATTCACCCCTCCACTTT. It codes for CASGGGRDYNSPLHF.

Only a few counts were recorded for this clonotype. This chain joins TRBV4-1 and TRBJ1-5, with TRBD1 identical over 9 bases. CDR1 and CDR2 from the germline V gene are MGHRA and YSYEKL. The CDR3 has 14 amino acids. V shed 4 bases and J 4 bases; nucleotides not matched to a gene: 2. The CDR3 nucleotides are TGCGCCAGCAGCCGAGGACAGGGGAATCAGCCCCAGCATTTT. Translated, it gives CASSRGQGNQPQHF.

The rearrangement joins TRBV5-4 to TRBJ2-3, with 7 bases identical to TRBD1. V dropped 1 base and J dropped 5; count of bases not matched to a gene: 4. CDR1 SGHNT and CDR2 YYREEE come from the germline V gene (reference sequence). CDR3 length: 14 amino acids. As DNA, the CDR3 is TGTGCCAGCAGCTTGAAGGGGGCGGGAGATACGCAGTATTTT. Its translation is CASSLKGAGDTQYF. The full variable domain, rest sourced from reference TRBV5-4 and TRBJ2-3, is ETGVTQSPTHLIKTRGQQVTLRCSSQSGHNTVSWYQQALGQGPQFIFQYYREEENGRGNFPPRFSGLQFPNYSSELNVNALELDDSALYLCASSLKGAGDTQYFGPGTRLTVL.

This clonotype occurred a few times. This sequence joins TRBV4-3 and TRBJ2-2; D not certain. This CDR3 has 15 residues. CDR1 is LGHNA and CDR2 is YSLEER in the germline V gene. V was cut by 1 base and J by 5 bases, with 11 bases left in between. CDR3 sequence: CASSQVYDLTGELFF. DNA for the CDR3: TGCGCCAGCAGCCAAGTGTACGACCTGACCGGGGAGCTGTTTTTT.

CDR3 loop: CASSLVGAEYYGYTF. In nucleotides, the CDR3 is TGTGCCAGCAGCTTAGTAGGGGCTGAGTACTATGGCTACACCTTC. V is TRBV7-3 and J is TRBJ1-2; perhaps TRBD1 as D (5 bases). Trimming stripped 2 bases from V and 3 bases from J, with 13 bases between. CDR3 length equals 15 residues. Germline CDR1 SGHTA, CDR2 FQGTGA.

The CDR3 DNA is TGTGCCACCAGTGATTTGGCTAGCGGGGATACGCAGTATTTT. It specifies CATSDLASGDTQYF. V and J are TRBV24-1 and TRBJ2-3, with 8 bases fitting TRBD2. This CDR3 spans 14 amino acids. The germline V gene encodes CDR1 KGHDR and CDR2 SFDVKD. The ends lost 0 bases at V and 6 bases at J; junction bases unmatched: 1.

The V call is TRBV28, the J call TRBJ1-5, with D perhaps matching TRBD1 (5 bases). V was cut by 3 bases and J by 7 bases, with 13 bases left in between. Germline values: CDR1 MDHEN, CDR2 SYDVKM. The CDR3 contains 14 residues. CDR3 sequence (DNA): TGTGCCAGCAGTTTGGGGCAGGGACGACAGCCCCAGCATTTT. This gives the protein CASSLGQGRQPQHF.

With regard to this clonotype: An end of the junction does not agree with germline; a read error may underlie this. This chain connects TRBV25-1 to TRBJ1-3; D is undetermined. CDR3 length equals 11 residues. Germline lookup yields CDR1 MGHDK and CDR2 SYGVNS. The CDR3 DNA follows: TGTGCCAGCAGTGAAGGGGTAAAATTTTTTTTT. It encodes CASSEGVKFFF.

This clonotype has more than one count but fewer than ten. This chain joins TRBV9 and TRBJ2-3; unclear D gene. V lost 3 bases and J lost 6, with 14 bases in between. The CDR3 loop spans 14 amino acids. Germline lookup yields CDR1 SGDLS and CDR2 YYNGEE. The CDR3 DNA follows: TGTGCCAGCAGCGCAATCGAATTTGGGGATACGCAGTATTTT. It specifies CASSAIEFGDTQYF.